This TCR beta chain appears in the sequencing data of a study of identical twins. Findings and limits, study-wide: Without tracking the same donors, conclusions rested on cross-sectional statistical analysis.

Carrying unique molecular identifiers, the cDNA also gained a universal primer site through template switching. A single record per CDR3 protein comes from TCRdb applying MiXCR to the 5' RACE reads. The top ten hold 1.5% to 2% of the sample, which has about 920,000 distinct CDR3 sequences, over 9% seen once. The CDR3 totals 15 residues. Trimming removed 2 bases at V and 0 bases at J, with 10 bases between. Looked up from germline, CDR1 is SGHAT and CDR2 is FQNNGV. This clonotype was picked up a small number of times. Its antigen is undetermined. The sample was also reused in another study, on yellow fever vaccine responses in identical twins. As reported in that work: Twins reportedly had a vaccine T cell response that seemed partly convergent, partly personalized.

The V and J genes are TRBV11-2 and TRBJ1-1, with D perhaps TRBD1 (5 bases). This TCR came from a woman under 30 in good health. Material for sequencing was PBMCs. CDR3 coding DNA: TGTGCCAGCAGCTTATTGCAGGGTCTGAACACTGAAGCTTTCTTT. It encodes CASSLLQGLNTEAFF.